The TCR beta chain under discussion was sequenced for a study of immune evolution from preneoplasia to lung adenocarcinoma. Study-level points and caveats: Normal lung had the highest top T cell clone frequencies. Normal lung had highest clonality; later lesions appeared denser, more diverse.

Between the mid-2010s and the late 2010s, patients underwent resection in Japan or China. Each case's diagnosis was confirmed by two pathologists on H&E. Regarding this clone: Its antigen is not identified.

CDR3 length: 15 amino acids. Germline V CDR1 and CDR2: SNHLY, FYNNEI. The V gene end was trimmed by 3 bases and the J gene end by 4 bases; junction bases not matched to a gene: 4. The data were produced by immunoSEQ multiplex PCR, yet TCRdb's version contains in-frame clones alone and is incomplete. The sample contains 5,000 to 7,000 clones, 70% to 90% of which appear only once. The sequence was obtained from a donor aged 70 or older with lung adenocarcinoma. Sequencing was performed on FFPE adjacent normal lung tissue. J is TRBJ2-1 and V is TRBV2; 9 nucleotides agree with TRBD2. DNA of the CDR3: TGTGCCAGCAGTGATCCTAGCGGGACGTACAATGAGCAGTTCTTC. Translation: CASSDPSGTYNEQFF.